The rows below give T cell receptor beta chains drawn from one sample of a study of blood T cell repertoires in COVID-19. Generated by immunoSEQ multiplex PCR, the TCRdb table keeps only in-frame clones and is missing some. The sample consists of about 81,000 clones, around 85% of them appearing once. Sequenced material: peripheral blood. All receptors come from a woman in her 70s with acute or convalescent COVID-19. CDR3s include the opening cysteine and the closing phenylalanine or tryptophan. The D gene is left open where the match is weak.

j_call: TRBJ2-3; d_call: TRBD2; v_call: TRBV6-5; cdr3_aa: CASSYGLAGGGDTQYF
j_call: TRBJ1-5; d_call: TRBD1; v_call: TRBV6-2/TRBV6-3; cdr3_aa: CASSSTGAQHF
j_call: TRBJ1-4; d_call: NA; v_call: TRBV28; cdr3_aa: CASSPQTREATNEKLFF
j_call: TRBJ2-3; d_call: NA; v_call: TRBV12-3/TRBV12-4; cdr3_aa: CASWGDLDTQYF
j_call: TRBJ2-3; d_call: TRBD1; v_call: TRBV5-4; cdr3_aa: CASSLLQGALADTQYF
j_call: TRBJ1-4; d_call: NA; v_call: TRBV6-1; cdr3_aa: CASSEAGTRLNEKLFF
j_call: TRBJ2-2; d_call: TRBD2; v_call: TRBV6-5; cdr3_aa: CASSYMLAGFTGELFF
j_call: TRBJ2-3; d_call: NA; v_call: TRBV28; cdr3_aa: CASSVNTEDTQYF
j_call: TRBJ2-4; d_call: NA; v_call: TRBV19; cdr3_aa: CASSNAGWAKNIQYF
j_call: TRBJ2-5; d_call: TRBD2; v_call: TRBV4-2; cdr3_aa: CASSQERGGLTQYF
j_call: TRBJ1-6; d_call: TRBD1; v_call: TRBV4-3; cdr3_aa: CASSHRLPGQGDSPLHF
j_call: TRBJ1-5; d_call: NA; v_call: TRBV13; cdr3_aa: CASSLGRGQPQHF
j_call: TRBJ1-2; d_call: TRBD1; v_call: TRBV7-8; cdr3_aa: CASSLAGDRGQGYTF
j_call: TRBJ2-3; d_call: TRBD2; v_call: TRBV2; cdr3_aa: CASSVAGGLADTQYF
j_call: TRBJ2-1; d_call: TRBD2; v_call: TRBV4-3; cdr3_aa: CASSQDAAGSFYNEQFF
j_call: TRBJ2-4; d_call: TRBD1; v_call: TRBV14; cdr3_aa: CASSQALGQGGIQYF